Shown below are 10 T cell receptor beta chains from a single sample sequenced in a study of cytomegalovirus exposure and HLA in healthy donors. Researchers ran the PCR with 60 Vbeta and 13 Jbeta primers. TCRdb's copy holds only in-frame clones and misses some; the assay was immunoSEQ multiplex PCR. The sample contains about 120,000 clones, 70% to 80% of which appear only once. The sample was PBMCs. These receptors came from a man aged 50 to 60 in good health and CMV-seropositive.

The rearrangement joins TRBV6-5 to TRBJ1-2; 8 nucleotides match TRBD1. The ends lost 2 bases at V and 7 bases at J; junction bases unmatched: 6. The germline CDR1 and CDR2 sequences are MNHEY and SVGAGI. This CDR3 has 14 residues. Written as DNA, the CDR3 is TGTGCCAGCAGTTACCAGGACAGGGCTAGTGGCTACACCTTC. It encodes CASSYQDRASGYTF.

The chain joins TRBV2 to TRBJ1-5, with TRBD1 identical over 9 bases. Per the germline V gene, CDR1 is SNHLY and CDR2 is FYNNEI. J lost 4 bases, V lost 5 bases, and 9 bases had no gene match. This CDR3 region has 16 residues. DNA for the CDR3: TGTGCCAGCAGTCTAGGGACAGGGAGTCCAAATCAGCCCCAGCATTTT. Translated, it gives CASSLGTGSPNQPQHF.

Concerning this clone: This sample includes further DNA sequences coding for the same CDR3. The chain has TRBV5-1 and TRBJ1-1; the D is unclear. The CDR3 runs 13 residues. Germline CDR1 is SGHRS and CDR2 is YFSETQ. Between the trimmed V and J ends, which lost 5 bases and 4 bases, there was a span of 12 bases. The CDR3 region is CASSLTPSTEAFF. CDR3 in DNA: TGCGCCAGCAGTCTGACACCTTCCACTGAAGCTTTCTTT.

The chain employs TRBV7-9 and TRBJ2-7; TRBD1 agrees at 9 bases. With V trimmed by 3 bases and J by 7 bases, 4 bases remained unmatched. CDR1 and CDR2 from the germline V gene are SEHNR and FQNEAQ (reference sequence). The CDR3 runs 13 residues. CDR3 nucleotide sequence: TGTGCCAGCAGCTTCGGCGGACAGGGGGAGCAGTACTTC. It translates to CASSFGGQGEQYF.

V gene TRBV5-1 combines with J gene TRBJ2-7, with D unclear. Germline V gene data show CDR1 as SGHRS and CDR2 as YFSETQ. There are 14 residues in the CDR3. Trimming removed 0 bases from V and 2 bases from J, with 9 bases in between. The CDR3 region has the DNA TGCGCCAGCAGCTTGGACTACTTCACCTACGAGCAGTACTTC. It is translated as CASSLDYFTYEQYF.

The chain recombines TRBV7-2 with TRBJ1-2; D is unclear. The length of the CDR3 is 13 residues. The V gene's germline CDR1 is SGHTA and CDR2 FQGNSA. V lost 3 bases to trimming and J lost 2 bases, with 7 bases between them. CDR3: CASSFGGNYGYTF. The CDR3 DNA follows: TGTGCCAGCAGCTTCGGCGGGAACTATGGCTACACCTTC.

This clone was recorded a few times. The J gene is TRBJ2-2, the V gene TRBV4-1, with 9 bases fitting TRBD1. Germline-derived CDR1 and CDR2 are MGHRA and YSYEKL. V lost 4 bases and J lost 2; bases outside the gene matches: 8. The CDR3 is made up of 17 amino acids. CDR3 amino acids: CASSLRWDRVNTGELFF. The CDR3 DNA is TGCGCCAGCAGCCTTCGTTGGGACAGGGTTAACACCGGGGAGCTGTTTTTT.

The rearrangement links TRBV7-6 to TRBJ1-5; D possibly corresponds to TRBD1 (6 bases). V was cut by 1 base and J by 4 bases, with 17 bases left in between. CDR3 length: 17 residues. Germline loops: CDR1 SGHVS, CDR2 FNYEAQ. DNA of the CDR3: TGTGCCAGCAGCTTAGAAGTCGCGGGGGCACTTAATCAGCCCCAGCATTTT. It specifies CASSLEVAGALNQPQHF. Variable domain in full (rest from reference TRBV7-6 and TRBJ1-5): GAGVSQSPRYKVTKRGQDVALRCDPISGHVSLYWYRQALGQGPEFLTYFNYEAQQDKSGLPNDRFSAERPEGSISTLTIQRTEQRDSAMYRCASSLEVAGALNQPQHFGDGTRLSIL.

This clone has only one observation. For the CDR3, the DNA is TGTGCCAGCAGCGTAGAGGGGGTGGGACGGAGCTACGAGCAGTACTTC. It is translated as CASSVEGVGRSYEQYF. V gene TRBV9 combines with J gene TRBJ2-7; D is perhaps TRBD1 (6 bases). The length of the CDR3 is 16 residues. Germline assignment: CDR1 SGDLS and CDR2 YYNGEE. V gave up 0 bases and J gave up 3 bases, with 16 bases separating them.

Details on this clone: A read error may produce the germline difference seen at one junction end. This chain connects TRBV7-9 to TRBJ1-4; 7 nucleotides line up with TRBD1. CDR3 length: 15 amino acids. In germline, CDR1 is SEHNR, CDR2 FQNEAQ (reference sequence). The CDR3: CSSSLLGTANEKLFF. As DNA, the CDR3 is TGTTCCAGCAGCCTGTTAGGGACAGCTAATGAAAAACTGTTTTTT.